The 16 T cell receptor beta chains presented below share a single source sample, sequenced in a study of T cells and Merkel cell carcinoma outcomes. The protocol was immunoSEQ multiplex PCR, while the TCRdb copy is restricted to in-frame clones and leaves out a portion. This table has 15,000 to 17,000 clones, around 87% appearing once. Material for sequencing was tumor tissue from Merkel cell carcinoma. All receptors derive from a human donor with Merkel cell carcinoma.

This clone has just one count. Its ends do not fully match the called genes, so a read error is possible. V and J are TRBV5-1 and TRBJ1-1; TRBD1 matches 7 bases. CDR1 SGHRS and CDR2 YFSETQ come from the germline V gene. The CDR3 has 15 residues. The chain's CDR3 is CASSGQEGLDTEAFF. CDR3 in DNA: TGCGCCAGCAGCGGACAGGAAGGGTTGGACACTGAAGCTTTTTTT.

This clone came up once. The rearrangement links TRBV30 to TRBJ2-2, with D uncertain. This CDR3 spans 11 amino acids. The germline gives CDR1 GTSNPN, CDR2 SVGIG (reference sequence). V dropped 3 bases and J dropped 5 bases, with 4 bases sitting between them. CDR3 nucleotide sequence: TGTGCCTGGAGCTTGACCGGGGAGCTGTTTTTT. Amino acid sequence: CAWSLTGELFF.

This clone was detected only once. This chain connects TRBV5-4 to TRBJ1-1; the D is unclear. This CDR3 has 12 amino acids. CDR1 SGHNT and CDR2 YYREEE come from the germline V gene (reference sequence). The germline V and J ends were trimmed by 9 bases and 6 bases, with 15 bases remaining between them. The CDR3 region is CATSAGSPEAFF. CDR3 bases: TGTGCCACCTCCGCGGGTTCCCCTGAAGCTTTCTTT.

The J gene is TRBJ1-2, the V gene TRBV6-5; D gene uncertain. Trimming removed 2 bases at V and 4 bases at J, with 8 bases between. The germline V gene encodes CDR1 MNHEY and CDR2 SVGAGI. The CDR3 spans 13 residues. CDR3 sequence reads: CASSYGWFYGYTF. CDR3 coding DNA: TGTGCCAGCAGTTACGGGTGGTTCTATGGCTACACCTTC.

The chain uses TRBV18 and TRBJ2-1; the D gene is possibly TRBD1 (6 bases). The CDR3 totals 15 residues. The V end lost 4 bases, the J end lost 0 bases, and 10 bases lay between the germline ends. Germline V gene data show CDR1 as KGHSH and CDR2 as LQKENI. The CDR3 coding sequence is TGTGCCAGCTCACAAGGACAGAGCTCCTACAATGAGCAGTTCTTC. Amino acid sequence: CASSQGQSSYNEQFF. The variable domain in full, completed from reference TRBV18 and TRBJ2-1, reads NAGVMQNPRHLVRRRGQEARLRCSPMKGHSHVYWYRQLPEEGLKFMVYLQKENIIDESGMPKERFSAEFPKEGPSILRIQQVVRGDSAAYFCASSQGQSSYNEQFFGPGTRLTVL.

V gene TRBV6-1 combines with J gene TRBJ2-3, with D perhaps TRBD1 (6 bases). Germline V gives CDR1 MNHNS, CDR2 SASEGT. This CDR3 comprises 14 residues. Trimming took 4 bases from V and 2 from J, leaving 10 bases between them. The CDR3 protein is CASSGQVFTDTQYF. DNA of the CDR3: TGTGCCAGCAGTGGACAGGTTTTCACAGATACGCAGTATTTT.

The chain carries TRBV6-1 and TRBJ1-3; 8 bases match TRBD1. The CDR3 length is 15 residues. Germline CDR1 is MNHNS and CDR2 is SASEGT. Trimming at V came to 6 bases and at J to 4 bases, leaving 8 bases not matched to a gene. CDR3 nucleotides: TGTGCCAGCAGGGCGACAGGGGTGACGGGAAACACCATATATTTT. Translated: CASRATGVTGNTIYF.

The rearrangement joins TRBV27 to TRBJ2-5; D is unresolved. This CDR3 has 14 amino acids. Trimming took 0 bases from V and 8 from J, leaving 13 bases between them. Germline-derived CDR1 and CDR2 are MNHEY and SMNVEV (reference sequence). This CDR3 reads CASSLSPSKRTQYF. In DNA form, the CDR3 reads TGTGCCAGCAGTTTATCGCCCTCCAAGAGAACCCAGTACTTC.

V gene TRBV23-1 combines with J gene TRBJ1-1, with 7 bases lining up with TRBD1. TRBV23-1 is reported as an ORF; its role is uncertain. This CDR3 spans 14 amino acids. Trimming took 3 bases from V and 3 from J; bases not matched to a gene: 4. CDR3 DNA: TGCGCCAGCAGTCACCTCGACAGGGACACTGAAGCTTTCTTT. Its protein is CASSHLDRDTEAFF.

This chain links TRBV5-1 with TRBJ1-1; no definite D call. The CDR3 extends over 14 amino acids. Trimming left V 0 bases short and J 1 base short, with 7 bases between. CDR1 SGHRS and CDR2 YFSETQ come from the germline V gene. This CDR3 reads CASSLDGPNTEAFF. CDR3 coding DNA: TGCGCCAGCAGCTTGGATGGGCCGAACACTGAAGCTTTCTTT.

The V and J genes are TRBV6-6 and TRBJ2-3; a possible D gene is TRBD1 (6 bases). Deletions cut 0 bases from V and 4 bases from J, with 11 bases between. The CDR3 has 15 amino acids. Germline V gives CDR1 MNHNY, CDR2 SVGAGI (reference sequence). Written as DNA, the CDR3 is TGTGCCAGCAGTTACTCGATGACAGGATCAGATACGCAGTATTTT. As protein: CASSYSMTGSDTQYF.

About this clone: The same CDR3 can be traced to other DNA sequences in this sample. The chain employs TRBV18 and TRBJ1-5, with 9 bases that match TRBD1. CDR1 is KGHSH and CDR2 is LQKENI in the germline V gene. Trimming took 3 bases from V and 2 from J; bases not matched to a gene: 2. The length of the CDR3 is 15 residues. This chain's CDR3 is CASSPNRGRNQPQHF. The CDR3 DNA is TGTGCCAGCTCACCCAACAGGGGGCGCAATCAGCCCCAGCATTTT.

In this sample, this clone turned up once. This rearrangement joins TRBV10-2 to TRBJ1-1, with D uncertain. This CDR3 spans 12 amino acids. The germline CDR1 and CDR2 sequences are WSHSY and SAAADI. The V gene lost 6 bases and the J gene lost 3 bases, with 8 bases spanning the gap. CDR3 sequence reads: CASRVTDTEAFF. For the CDR3, the DNA is TGCGCCAGCAGGGTGACGGACACTGAAGCTTTCTTT.

This clone was counted only a few times. Distinct nucleotide sequences in the sample also encode this CDR3. CDR3 bases: TGTGCCAGCAGTGATCGACCGAATGAAAAACTGTTTTTT. It codes for CASSDRPNEKLFF. The V call is TRBV6-5, the J call TRBJ1-4; no reliable D call. The CDR3 spans 13 residues. CDR1 MNHEY and CDR2 SVGAGI come from the germline V gene. The V gene lost 5 bases and the J gene lost 5 bases, with 9 bases spanning the gap.

The chain uses TRBV5-5 and TRBJ2-1; 8 bases match TRBD2. The CDR3 contains 17 residues. Germline V gives CDR1 SGHKS, CDR2 YYEKEE (reference sequence). V was pared by 2 bases and J by 7 bases, with 14 bases of the junction left unmatched. Written as DNA, the CDR3 is TGTGCCAGCAGCTTTTTCGCTCCGGGAGGGCCGGGGAATGAGCAGTTCTTC. Translation gives CASSFFAPGGPGNEQFF.

The gene calls are TRBV6-5 and TRBJ2-3; D gene unclear. CDR1 is MNHEY and CDR2 is SVGAGI in the germline V gene. Trimming removed 3 bases at V and 2 bases at J, with 9 bases between. The CDR3 is made up of 14 amino acids. DNA for the CDR3: TGTGCCAGCAGTTATGGTCTCAACACAGATACGCAGTATTTT. Protein: CASSYGLNTDTQYF.